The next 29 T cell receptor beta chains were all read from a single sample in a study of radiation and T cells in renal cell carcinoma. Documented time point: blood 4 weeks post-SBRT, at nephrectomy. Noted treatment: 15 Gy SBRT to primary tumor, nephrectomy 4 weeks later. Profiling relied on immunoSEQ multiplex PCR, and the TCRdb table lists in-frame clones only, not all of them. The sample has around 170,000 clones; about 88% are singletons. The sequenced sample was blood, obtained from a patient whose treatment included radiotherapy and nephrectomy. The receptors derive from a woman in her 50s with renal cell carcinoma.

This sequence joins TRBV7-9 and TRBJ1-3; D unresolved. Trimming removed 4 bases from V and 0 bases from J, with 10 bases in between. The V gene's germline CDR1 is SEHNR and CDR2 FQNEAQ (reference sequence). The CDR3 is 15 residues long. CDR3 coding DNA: TGTGCCAGCAGCTCCTTAGGAGCCTCTGGAAACACCATATATTTT. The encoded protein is CASSSLGASGNTIYF.

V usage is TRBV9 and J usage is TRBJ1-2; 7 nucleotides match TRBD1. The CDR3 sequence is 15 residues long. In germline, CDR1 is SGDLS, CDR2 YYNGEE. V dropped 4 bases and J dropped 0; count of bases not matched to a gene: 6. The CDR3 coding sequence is TGTGCCAGCAGCAGCCGACAGGGCACTAACTATGGCTACACCTTC. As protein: CASSSRQGTNYGYTF.

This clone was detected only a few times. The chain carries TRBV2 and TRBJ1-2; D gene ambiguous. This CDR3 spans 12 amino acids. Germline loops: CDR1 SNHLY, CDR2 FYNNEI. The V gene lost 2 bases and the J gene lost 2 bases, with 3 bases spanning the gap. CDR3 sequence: CASSELNYGYTF. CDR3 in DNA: TGTGCCAGCAGTGAATTGAACTATGGCTACACCTTC. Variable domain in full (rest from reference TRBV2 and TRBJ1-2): EPEVTQTPSHQVTQMGQEVILRCVPISNHLYFYWYRQILGQKVEFLVSFYNNEISEKSEIFDDQFSVERPDGSNFTLKIRSTKLEDSAMYFCASSELNYGYTFGSGTRLTVV.

The CDR3 DNA follows: TGTGCCAGCAGCCAGCAGGGCACTGAAGCTTTCTTT. It encodes CASSQQGTEAFF. This sequence joins TRBV7-2 and TRBJ1-1, with a tentative D call TRBD1 (5 bases). The CDR3 runs to 12 residues. Germline lookup yields CDR1 SGHTA and CDR2 FQGNSA. V lost 5 bases, J lost 4 bases, and 8 bases lay in between.

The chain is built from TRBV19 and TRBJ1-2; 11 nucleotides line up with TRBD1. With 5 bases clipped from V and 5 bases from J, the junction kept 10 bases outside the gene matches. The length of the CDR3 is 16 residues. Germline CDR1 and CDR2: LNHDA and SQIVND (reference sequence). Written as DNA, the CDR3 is TGTGCCAGTAGTCCTATCGGGGACAGGGGGAAGTATGGCTACACCTTC. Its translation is CASSPIGDRGKYGYTF.

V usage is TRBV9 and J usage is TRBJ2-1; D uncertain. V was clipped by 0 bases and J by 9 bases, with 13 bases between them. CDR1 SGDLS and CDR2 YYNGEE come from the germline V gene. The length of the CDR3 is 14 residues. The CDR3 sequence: CASSVGSSLGEQFF. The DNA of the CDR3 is TGTGCCAGCAGCGTAGGATCCTCCTTGGGTGAGCAGTTCTTC.

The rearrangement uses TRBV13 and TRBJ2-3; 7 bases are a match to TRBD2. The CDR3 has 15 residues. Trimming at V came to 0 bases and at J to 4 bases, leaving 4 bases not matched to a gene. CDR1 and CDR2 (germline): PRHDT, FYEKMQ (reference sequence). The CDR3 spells CASSLGRAGADTQYF. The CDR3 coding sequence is TGTGCCAGCAGCTTAGGCAGGGCGGGGGCAGATACGCAGTATTTT.

Here the CDR3 DNA reads TGTGCCAGTAGTAGTCAGGGGGCTATACAAGAGACCCAGTACTTC. As protein: CASSSQGAIQETQYF. V is TRBV19 and J is TRBJ2-5; 8 bases are shared with TRBD1. The germline V gene encodes CDR1 LNHDA and CDR2 SQIVND (reference sequence). The J segment lost 2 bases and the V segment lost 4 bases, leaving 6 bases of the junction unmatched. CDR3 length: 15 residues. Complete variable domain (other parts from reference TRBV19 and TRBJ2-5): DGGITQSPKYLFRKEGQNVTLSCEQNLNHDAMYWYRQDPGQGLRLIYYSQIVNDFQKGDIAEGYSVSREKKESFPLTVTSAQKNPTAFYLCASSSQGAIQETQYFGPGTRLLVL.

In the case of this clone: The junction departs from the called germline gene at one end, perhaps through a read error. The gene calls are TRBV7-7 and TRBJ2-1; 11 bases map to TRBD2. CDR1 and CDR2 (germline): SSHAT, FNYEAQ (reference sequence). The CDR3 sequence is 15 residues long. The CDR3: CASSSLAGEYNEQFF. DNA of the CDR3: TGTGCTAGCAGCTCACTAGCGGGGGAGTACAATGAGCAGTTCTTC.

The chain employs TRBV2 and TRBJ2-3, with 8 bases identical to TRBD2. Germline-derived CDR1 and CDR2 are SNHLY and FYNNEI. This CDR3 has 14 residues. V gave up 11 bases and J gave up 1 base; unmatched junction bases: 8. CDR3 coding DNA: TGTGCCGGAACCCTTAGCGGGGGCACAGATACGCAGTATTTT. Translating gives CAGTLSGGTDTQYF.

CDR3 nucleotide sequence: TGTGCCAGTAGTACCGACGGGGGGGTGGAGCAGTACTTC. Encoded protein: CASSTDGGVEQYF. This chain links TRBV19 with TRBJ2-7, with 8 bases aligning to TRBD2. The CDR3 contains 13 residues. Losses at the gene ends were 4 bases for V and 7 bases for J; bases not matched to a gene: 6. CDR1 and CDR2 (germline): LNHDA, SQIVND (reference sequence).

CDR3 sequence (DNA): TGTGCCAGCAGCTCCGGGCCAGCGGAGTGGGAGACCCAGTACTTC. Translation gives CASSSGPAEWETQYF. The chain employs TRBV7-2 and TRBJ2-5; D might be TRBD2 (5 bases). The CDR3 sequence is 15 residues long. Germline lookup yields CDR1 SGHTA and CDR2 FQGNSA. V gave up 4 bases and J gave up 5 bases, with 17 bases separating them.

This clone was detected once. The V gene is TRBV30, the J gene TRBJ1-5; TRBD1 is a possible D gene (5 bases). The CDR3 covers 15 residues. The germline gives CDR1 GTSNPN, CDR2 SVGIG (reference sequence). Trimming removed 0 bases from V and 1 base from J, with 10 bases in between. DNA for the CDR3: TGTGCCTGGAGTGTGGGGGGAAGCAGCAATCAGCCCCAGCATTTT. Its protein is CAWSVGGSSNQPQHF.

The CDR3 nucleotides are TGTGCCAGCTCACCGGAGGTCAATCAGCCCCAGCATTTT. Translated: CASSPEVNQPQHF. The V and J genes are TRBV18 and TRBJ1-5; D is undetermined. CDR3 length: 13 amino acids. Germline lookup yields CDR1 KGHSH and CDR2 LQKENI. V lost 3 bases to trimming and J lost 3 bases, with 6 bases between them.

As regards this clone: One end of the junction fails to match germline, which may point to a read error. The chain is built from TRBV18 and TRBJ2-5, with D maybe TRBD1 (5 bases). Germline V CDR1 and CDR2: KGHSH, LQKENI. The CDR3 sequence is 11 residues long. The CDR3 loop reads CASSETENQYF. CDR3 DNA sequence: TGTGCCAGCTCAGAGACAGAGAACCAGTACTTC.

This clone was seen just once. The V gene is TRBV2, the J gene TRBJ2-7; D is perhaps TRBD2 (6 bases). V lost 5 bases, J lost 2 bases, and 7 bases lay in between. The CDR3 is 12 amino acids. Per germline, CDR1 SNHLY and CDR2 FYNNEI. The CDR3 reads CASSRTTYEQYF. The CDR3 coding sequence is TGTGCCAGCAGTCGGACTACCTACGAGCAGTACTTC.

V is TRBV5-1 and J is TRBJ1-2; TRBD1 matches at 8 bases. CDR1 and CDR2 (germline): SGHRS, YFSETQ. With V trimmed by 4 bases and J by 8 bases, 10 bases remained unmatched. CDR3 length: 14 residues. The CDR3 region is CASSREGQGRGYTF. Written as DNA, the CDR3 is TGCGCCAGCAGCCGGGAAGGACAGGGTAGGGGCTACACCTTC.

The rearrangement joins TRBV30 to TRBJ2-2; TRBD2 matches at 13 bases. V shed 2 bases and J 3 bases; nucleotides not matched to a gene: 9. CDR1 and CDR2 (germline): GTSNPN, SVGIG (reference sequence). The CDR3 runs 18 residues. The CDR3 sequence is CAWSPETSGGPDTGELFF. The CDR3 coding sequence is TGTGCCTGGAGTCCCGAGACTAGCGGGGGGCCCGACACCGGGGAGCTGTTTTTT.

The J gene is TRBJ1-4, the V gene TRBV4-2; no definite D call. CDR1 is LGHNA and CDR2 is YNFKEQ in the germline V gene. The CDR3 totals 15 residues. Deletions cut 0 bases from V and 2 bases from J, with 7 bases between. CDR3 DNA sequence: TGTGCCAGCAGCCAAGATCCGGTCACTAATGAAAAACTGTTTTTT. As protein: CASSQDPVTNEKLFF.

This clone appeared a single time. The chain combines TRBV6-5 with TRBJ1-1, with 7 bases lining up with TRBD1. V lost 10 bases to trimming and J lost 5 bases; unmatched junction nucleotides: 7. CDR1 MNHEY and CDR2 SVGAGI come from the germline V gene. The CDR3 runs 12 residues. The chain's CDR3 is CATGGGWTEAFF. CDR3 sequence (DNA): TGTGCCACCGGAGGGGGCTGGACTGAAGCTTTCTTT.

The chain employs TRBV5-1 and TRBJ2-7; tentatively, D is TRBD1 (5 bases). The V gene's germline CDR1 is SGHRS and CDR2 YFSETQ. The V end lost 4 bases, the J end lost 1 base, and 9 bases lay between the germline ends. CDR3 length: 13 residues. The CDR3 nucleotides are TGCGCCAGCAGCGAGACAGTTTCCTACGAGCAGTACTTC. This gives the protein CASSETVSYEQYF.

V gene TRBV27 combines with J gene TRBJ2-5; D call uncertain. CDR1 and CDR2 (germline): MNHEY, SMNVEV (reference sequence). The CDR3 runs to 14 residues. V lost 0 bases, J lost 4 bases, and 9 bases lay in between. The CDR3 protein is CASSLSIYTETQYF. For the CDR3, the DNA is TGTGCCAGCAGTTTATCGATATACACAGAGACCCAGTACTTC.

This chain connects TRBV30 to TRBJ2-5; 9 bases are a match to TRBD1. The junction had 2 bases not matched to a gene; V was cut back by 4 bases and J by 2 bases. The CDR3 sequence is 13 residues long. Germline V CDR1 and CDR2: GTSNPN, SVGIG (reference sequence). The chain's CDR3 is CAWKTGGQETQYF. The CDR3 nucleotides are TGTGCCTGGAAGACAGGGGGGCAAGAGACCCAGTACTTC.

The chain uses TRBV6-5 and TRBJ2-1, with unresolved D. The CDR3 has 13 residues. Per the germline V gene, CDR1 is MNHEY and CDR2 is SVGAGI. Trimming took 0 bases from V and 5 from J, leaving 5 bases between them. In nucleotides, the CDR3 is TGTGCCAGCAGTTACTCGCCAGACAATGAGCAGTTCTTC. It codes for CASSYSPDNEQFF.

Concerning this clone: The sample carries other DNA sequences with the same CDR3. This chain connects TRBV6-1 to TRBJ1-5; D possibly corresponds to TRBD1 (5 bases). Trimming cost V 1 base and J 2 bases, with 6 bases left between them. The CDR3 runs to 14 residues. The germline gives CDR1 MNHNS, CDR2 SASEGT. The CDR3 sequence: CASSEGGGNQPQHF. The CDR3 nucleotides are TGTGCCAGCAGTGAAGGGGGGGGCAATCAGCCCCAGCATTTT.

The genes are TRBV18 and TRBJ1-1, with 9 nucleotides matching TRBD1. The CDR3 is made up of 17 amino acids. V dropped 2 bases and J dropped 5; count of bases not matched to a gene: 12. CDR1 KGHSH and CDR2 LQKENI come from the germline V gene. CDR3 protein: CASSPGTGIPQSTEAFF. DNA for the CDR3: TGTGCCAGCTCACCAGGGACAGGGATTCCCCAGAGTACTGAAGCTTTCTTT. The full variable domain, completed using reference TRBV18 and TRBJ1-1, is NAGVMQNPRHLVRRRGQEARLRCSPMKGHSHVYWYRQLPEEGLKFMVYLQKENIIDESGMPKERFSAEFPKEGPSILRIQQVVRGDSAAYFCASSPGTGIPQSTEAFFGQGTRLTVV.

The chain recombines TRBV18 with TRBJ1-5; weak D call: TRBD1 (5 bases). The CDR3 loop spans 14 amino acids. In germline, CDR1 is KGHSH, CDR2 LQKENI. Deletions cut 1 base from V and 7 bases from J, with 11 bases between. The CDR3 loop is CASSPQGRNQPQHF. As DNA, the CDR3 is TGTGCCAGCTCACCACAGGGGCGGAACCAGCCCCAGCATTTT.

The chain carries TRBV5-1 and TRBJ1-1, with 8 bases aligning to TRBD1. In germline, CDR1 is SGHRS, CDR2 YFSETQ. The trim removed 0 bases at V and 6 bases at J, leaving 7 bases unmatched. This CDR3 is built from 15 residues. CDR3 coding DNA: TGCGCCAGCAGCTTGGTGGCAGGGGGCTCGGCTGAAGCTTTCTTT. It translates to CASSLVAGGSAEAFF.

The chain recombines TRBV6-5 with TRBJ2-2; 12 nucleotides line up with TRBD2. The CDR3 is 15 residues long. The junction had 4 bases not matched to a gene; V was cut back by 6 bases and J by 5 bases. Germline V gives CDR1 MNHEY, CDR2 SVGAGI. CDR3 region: CASRLAGGPTGELFF. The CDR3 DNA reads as TGTGCCAGCAGGCTAGCGGGGGGGCCAACCGGGGAGCTGTTTTTT.